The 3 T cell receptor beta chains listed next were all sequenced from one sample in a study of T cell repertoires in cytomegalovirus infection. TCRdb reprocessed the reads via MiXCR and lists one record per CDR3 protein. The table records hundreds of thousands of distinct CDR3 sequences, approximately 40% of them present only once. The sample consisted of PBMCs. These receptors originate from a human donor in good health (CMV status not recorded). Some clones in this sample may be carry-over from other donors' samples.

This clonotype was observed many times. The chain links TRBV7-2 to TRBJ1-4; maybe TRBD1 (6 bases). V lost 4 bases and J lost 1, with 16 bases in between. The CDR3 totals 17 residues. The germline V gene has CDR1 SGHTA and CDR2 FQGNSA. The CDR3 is CASSYPYKGGTNEKLFF. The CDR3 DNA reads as TGTGCCAGCAGCTACCCTTATAAAGGGGGAACTAATGAAAAACTGTTTTTT.

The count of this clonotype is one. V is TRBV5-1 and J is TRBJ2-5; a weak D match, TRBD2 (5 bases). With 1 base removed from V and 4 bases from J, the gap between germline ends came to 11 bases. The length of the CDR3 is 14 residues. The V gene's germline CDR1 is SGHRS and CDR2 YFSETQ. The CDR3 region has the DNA TGCGCCAGCAGCTTGACAAGAGCGGCAGAGACCCAGTACTTC. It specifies CASSLTRAAETQYF.

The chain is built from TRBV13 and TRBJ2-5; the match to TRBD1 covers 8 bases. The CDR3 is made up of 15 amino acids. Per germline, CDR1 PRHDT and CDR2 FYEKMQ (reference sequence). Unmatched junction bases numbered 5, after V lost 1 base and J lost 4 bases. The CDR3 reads CASSLDLQGGETQYF. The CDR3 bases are TGTGCCAGCAGCTTAGATTTACAGGGGGGAGAGACCCAGTACTTC.